The 27 T cell receptor beta chains reported below all come from one sample, sequenced in a study of OX40 agonist ivuxolimab in advanced cancers. Repertoires were generated with immunoSEQ multiplex PCR, while TCRdb's copy carries only in-frame clones and drops some. Of some 74,000 clones listed, roughly 90% are singletons. The material sequenced was CD4+ or CD8+ T cells sorted from blood, taken in a trial of the OX40 agonist ivuxolimab. The source is an adult with an advanced solid tumor such as melanoma, head and neck, liver or kidney cancer.

The gene calls are TRBV15 and TRBJ1-4; D not resolved. Trimming removed 2 bases from V and 0 bases from J, with 4 bases in between. Germline V gene sequence: CDR1 LNHNV, CDR2 YYDKDF (reference sequence). CDR3 size: 14 residues. CDR3 nucleotides: TGTGCCACCAGCAGAAGTGCAACTAATGAAAAACTGTTTTTT. As protein: CATSRSATNEKLFF.

This chain uses TRBV7-8 with TRBJ1-1; TRBD1 is a possible D gene (5 bases). V was trimmed by 5 bases and J by 1 base, leaving 17 bases between them. The CDR3 spans 16 residues. Germline assignment: CDR1 SGHVS and CDR2 FQNEAQ. The CDR3 sequence: CASSPDRDRPNTEAFF. The CDR3 bases are TGTGCCAGCAGCCCAGACCGGGACCGACCGAACACTGAAGCTTTCTTT.

This chain connects TRBV5-1 to TRBJ2-7; D gene ambiguous. V lost 3 bases and J lost 4, with 8 bases in between. The CDR3 runs 12 residues. Germline loops: CDR1 SGHRS, CDR2 YFSETQ. The CDR3: CASSSNTYEQYF. DNA for the CDR3: TGCGCCAGCAGCTCGAACACGTACGAGCAGTACTTC. Full variable domain (outside the CDR3, taken from reference TRBV5-1 and TRBJ2-7): KAGVTQTPRYLIKTRGQQVTLSCSPISGHRSVSWYQQTPGQGLQFLFEYFSETQRNKGNFPGRFSGRQFSNSRSEMNVSTLELGDSALYLCASSSNTYEQYFGPGTRLTVT.

The chain joins TRBV2 to TRBJ2-7, with a tentative D call TRBD1 (7 bases). The CDR3 is 13 amino acids. V lost 6 bases and J lost 7, with 16 bases in between. The germline CDR1 and CDR2 sequences are SNHLY and FYNNEI. The CDR3 sequence is CASRQGTHGEQYF. CDR3 nucleotide sequence: TGTGCCAGCAGACAGGGGACTCACGGGGAGCAGTACTTC.

V is TRBV7-9 and J is TRBJ2-3; D gene ambiguous. This CDR3 is built from 12 residues. Per germline, CDR1 SEHNR and CDR2 FQNEAQ (reference sequence). V lost 6 bases and J 4 bases, leaving 8 bases between the germline ends. CDR3 sequence reads: CASSSDADTQYF. DNA of the CDR3: TGTGCCAGCAGTTCCGACGCAGATACGCAGTATTTT.

This chain joins TRBV18 and TRBJ1-1; D gene unclear. This CDR3 region has 20 residues. V was clipped by 1 base and J by 1 base, with 25 bases between them. Germline-derived CDR1 and CDR2 are KGHSH and LQKENI. Written as DNA, the CDR3 is TGTGCCAGCTCACCACTGGATACCTCGCATTCTGTAAATAGGAACACTGAAGCTTTCTTT. Translated, it gives CASSPLDTSHSVNRNTEAFF.

This chain joins TRBV5-1 and TRBJ2-2; D is possibly TRBD1 (5 bases). The CDR3 sequence is 16 residues long. V shed 0 bases and J shed 3 bases, with 12 bases lying between them. Germline CDR1 is SGHRS and CDR2 is YFSETQ. CDR3 loop: CASSLVSGWDTGELFF. For the CDR3, the DNA is TGCGCCAGCAGCTTGGTTTCAGGGTGGGACACCGGGGAGCTGTTTTTT.

The chain links TRBV27 to TRBJ2-3; D is uncertain. The CDR3 spans 13 residues. V shed 8 bases and J shed 4 bases, with 13 bases lying between them. Looked up from germline, CDR1 is MNHEY and CDR2 is SMNVEV (reference sequence). For the CDR3, the DNA is TGTGCCAGCTGTCGAGTAGGCCCAGATACGCAGTATTTT. Its translation is CASCRVGPDTQYF.

This rearrangement joins TRBV6-5 to TRBJ2-5, with TRBD1 matching 7 bases. The CDR3 totals 13 residues. CDR1 and CDR2 (germline): MNHEY, SVGAGI. Trimming at V came to 5 bases and at J to 2 bases, leaving 2 bases not matched to a gene. CDR3 sequence: CASSRGQQETQYF. CDR3 sequence (DNA): TGTGCCAGCAGTAGGGGACAGCAAGAGACCCAGTACTTC.

The J gene is TRBJ1-6, the V gene TRBV10-2; D gene uncertain. V lost 4 bases, J lost 7 bases, and 5 bases lay in between. CDR3 length: 12 amino acids. CDR1 is WSHSY and CDR2 is SAAADI in the germline V gene. CDR3 protein: CASSASNSPLHF. CDR3 bases: TGCGCCAGCAGTGCTTCCAATTCACCCCTCCACTTT.

To note about this clone: This CDR3 is also generated by other DNA sequences in the sample. The chain couples TRBV4-2 to TRBJ2-7; D perhaps matches TRBD1 (6 bases). Trimming removed 0 bases at V and 2 bases at J, with 14 bases between. Germline V gene sequence: CDR1 LGHNA, CDR2 YNFKEQ. The CDR3 consists of 16 residues. CDR3 nucleotides: TGTGCCAGCAGCCAAGATCGAAACAGGGCGGCCTACGAGCAGTACTTC. It is translated as CASSQDRNRAAYEQYF.

This chain uses TRBV7-3 with TRBJ2-2; D remains unclear. Germline CDR1 is SGHTA and CDR2 is FQGTGA. V lost 1 base, J lost 7 bases, and 10 bases lay in between. This CDR3 spans 14 amino acids. The CDR3 spells CASSLIERSGELFF. The CDR3 DNA follows: TGTGCCAGCAGCTTAATTGAAAGGAGCGGGGAGCTGTTTTTT.

This clone was detected only a few times. Other DNA sequences in this specimen translate into the identical CDR3. This rearrangement joins TRBV28 to TRBJ1-2, with D unresolved. Germline-derived CDR1 and CDR2 are MDHEN and SYDVKM. V was trimmed by 6 bases and J by 0 bases, leaving 2 bases between them. The CDR3 runs to 11 residues. The CDR3 protein is CASSSNYGYTF. The CDR3 region has the DNA TGTGCCAGCAGCTCTAACTATGGCTACACCTTC.

The chain couples TRBV28 to TRBJ1-1, with D possibly being TRBD1 (5 bases). The CDR3 has 14 amino acids. Germline CDR1 MDHEN, CDR2 SYDVKM. Trimming pared 1 base from V and 5 bases from J, leaving 11 bases between. The CDR3 bases are TGTGCCAGCAGTTTATCCGGGGCTGGGACTGAAGCTTTCTTT. Its protein product is CASSLSGAGTEAFF.

The rearrangement joins TRBV5-6 to TRBJ2-7; TRBD1 matches 8 bases. The CDR3 consists of 15 residues. CDR1 and CDR2 from the germline V gene are SGHDT and YYEEEE. Trimming removed 7 bases from V and 7 bases from J; junction bases left unmatched: 16. The CDR3 nucleotides read TGTGCCAGCTCTTCATGGGACAGGCCGCGTGAGGAGCAGTACTTC. Protein product: CASSSWDRPREEQYF.

V and J are TRBV2 and TRBJ2-1; weak D call: TRBD1 (5 bases). The CDR3 consists of 12 residues. The germline V gene has CDR1 SNHLY and CDR2 FYNNEI. V lost 7 bases and J 7 bases, leaving 11 bases between the germline ends. As DNA, the CDR3 is TGTGCCAGCAAGGGGTCTTGGAATGAGCAGTTCTTC. This sequence encodes CASKGSWNEQFF.

The J gene is TRBJ1-4, the V gene TRBV27; 9 bases agree with TRBD1. The CDR3 has 18 residues. The V gene end was trimmed by 1 base and the J gene end by 0 bases; junction bases not matched to a gene: 6. Germline-derived CDR1 and CDR2 are MNHEY and SMNVEV (reference sequence). The CDR3 region is CASSLLGQGYSTNEKLFF. Written as DNA, the CDR3 is TGTGCCAGCAGTTTATTGGGACAGGGATATTCAACTAATGAAAAACTGTTTTTT. Looking up the rest from reference TRBV27 and TRBJ1-4 gives the full variable domain: EAQVTQNPRYLITVTGKKLTVTCSQNMNHEYMSWYRQDPGLGLRQIYYSMNVEVTDKGDVPEGYKVSRKEKRNFPLILESPSPNQTSLYFCASSLLGQGYSTNEKLFFGSGTQLSVL.

As for this clone: Different DNA sequences within this sample yield the same CDR3. The chain joins TRBV19 to TRBJ1-5; unclear D gene. The CDR3 is 14 residues long. Germline V lookup: CDR1 LNHDA, CDR2 SQIVND (reference sequence). Trimming pared 2 bases from V and 2 bases from J, leaving 7 bases between. The CDR3 sequence is CASSIKTGNQPQHF. The CDR3, as DNA: TGTGCCAGTAGTATAAAAACAGGCAATCAGCCCCAGCATTTT.

The V gene is TRBV25-1, the J gene TRBJ2-1; TRBD2 aligns across 8 bases. Germline CDR1 reads MGHDK; CDR2 reads SYGVNS. The CDR3 has 16 residues. The junction had 6 bases not matched to a gene; V was cut back by 2 bases and J by 3 bases. In nucleotides, the CDR3 is TGTGCCAGCAGTGAAGGAACTAGCGGATTCTACAATGAGCAGTTCTTC. Residues: CASSEGTSGFYNEQFF. Together with reference TRBV25-1 and TRBJ2-1, the CDR3 gives the full variable domain: EADIYQTPRYLVIGTGKKITLECSQTMGHDKMYWYQQDPGMELHLIHYSYGVNSTEKGDLSSESTVSRIRTEHFPLTLESARPSHTSQYLCASSEGTSGFYNEQFFGPGTRLTVL.

This clone was detected only a few times. J is TRBJ1-2 and V is TRBV11-2, with a weak D call TRBD1 (6 bases). This CDR3 contains 15 residues. Germline V gene lookup returns CDR1 SGHAT and CDR2 FQNNGV. Trimming removed 0 bases at V and 4 bases at J, with 12 bases between. The CDR3 protein is CASSLDLRTAYGYTF. CDR3 in DNA: TGTGCCAGCAGCTTAGATCTCAGGACAGCCTATGGCTACACCTTC.

Written as DNA, the CDR3 is TGTGCCAGCAGCCCAATTAGCGGGAGCTCCTACAATGAGCAGTTCTTC. As protein: CASSPISGSSYNEQFF. The chain is built from TRBV7-3 and TRBJ2-1, with 9 bases that match TRBD2. The V gene's germline CDR1 is SGHTA and CDR2 FQGTGA. V was pared by 5 bases and J by 0 bases, with 5 bases of the junction left unmatched. The CDR3 covers 16 residues.

This chain links TRBV27 with TRBJ2-1; D possibly corresponds to TRBD2 (6 bases). V shed 6 bases and J shed 2 bases, with 11 bases lying between them. Per germline, CDR1 MNHEY and CDR2 SMNVEV (reference sequence). This CDR3 has 14 amino acids. The CDR3 DNA sequence: TGTGCCAGCAGCGGGAGCAACACCTACAATGAGCAGTTCTTC. It specifies CASSGSNTYNEQFF.

The genes are TRBV27 and TRBJ2-2; perhaps TRBD2 as D (6 bases). Trimming took off 2 bases at V and 7 bases at J, with 14 bases between the two ends. Germline CDR1 MNHEY, CDR2 SMNVEV (reference sequence). This CDR3 spans 15 amino acids. This CDR3 reads CASSLRRGYDGELFF. The CDR3 DNA is TGTGCCAGCAGTTTAAGGAGGGGCTACGACGGGGAGCTGTTTTTT.

This clone was recorded once. V gene TRBV5-1 combines with J gene TRBJ1-3, with D unresolved. Germline V CDR1 and CDR2: SGHRS, YFSETQ. V was clipped by 1 base and J by 0 bases, with 11 bases between them. CDR3 size: 16 residues. The CDR3 loop reads CASSLFPFDSGNTIYF. CDR3 nucleotides: TGCGCCAGCAGCTTGTTCCCCTTCGACTCTGGAAACACCATATATTTT.

The CDR3 is CASSLGGYGELFF. CDR3 in DNA: TGTGCCAGCAGTTTGGGGGGCTACGGGGAGCTGTTTTTT. This chain connects TRBV28 to TRBJ2-2, with D perhaps matching TRBD1 or TRBD2 (6 bases each). This CDR3 has 13 amino acids. CDR1 MDHEN and CDR2 SYDVKM come from the germline V gene. V lost 3 bases and J lost 7, with 9 bases in between.

The rearrangement links TRBV5-1 to TRBJ2-3; 10 bases are a match to TRBD1. Germline CDR1 reads SGHRS; CDR2 reads YFSETQ. Unmatched junction bases numbered 8, after V lost 4 bases and J lost 3 bases. CDR3 length: 16 amino acids. The CDR3 coding sequence is TGCGCCAGCAGCCCAGTCCCGGGACAGGGGACAGATACGCAGTATTTT. This gives the protein CASSPVPGQGTDTQYF. The variable domain in full, with the rest retrieved from reference TRBV5-1 and TRBJ2-3, is KAGVTQTPRYLIKTRGQQVTLSCSPISGHRSVSWYQQTPGQGLQFLFEYFSETQRNKGNFPGRFSGRQFSNSRSEMNVSTLELGDSALYLCASSPVPGQGTDTQYFGPGTRLTVL.

V gene TRBV4-3 combines with J gene TRBJ2-7, with 10 bases fitting TRBD2. Germline assignment: CDR1 LGHNA and CDR2 YSLEER. Germline trimming cut 0 bases from V and 5 bases from J; bases unmatched to any gene: 10. The CDR3 is 17 amino acids. In DNA, the CDR3 is TGCGCCAGCAGCCAAGACCCCCCTAGCGGGAGTTACCACGAGCAGTACTTC. It encodes CASSQDPPSGSYHEQYF.